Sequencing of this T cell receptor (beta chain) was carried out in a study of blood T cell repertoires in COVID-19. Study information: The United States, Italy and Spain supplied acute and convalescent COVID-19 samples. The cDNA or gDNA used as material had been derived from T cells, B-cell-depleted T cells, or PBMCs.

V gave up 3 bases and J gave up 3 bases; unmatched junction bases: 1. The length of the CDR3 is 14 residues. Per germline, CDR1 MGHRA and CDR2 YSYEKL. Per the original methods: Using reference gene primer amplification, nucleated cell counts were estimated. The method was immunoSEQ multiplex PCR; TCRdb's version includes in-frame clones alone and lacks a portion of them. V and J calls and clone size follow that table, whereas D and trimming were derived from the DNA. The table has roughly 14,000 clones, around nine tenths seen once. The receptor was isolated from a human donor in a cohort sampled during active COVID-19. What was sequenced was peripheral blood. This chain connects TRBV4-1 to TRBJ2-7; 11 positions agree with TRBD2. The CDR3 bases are TGCGCCAGCAGCCAGACTAGCGGGGTCTACGAGCAGTACTTC. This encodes CASSQTSGVYEQYF.